The present entry profiles one TCR beta chain with its context. Measured with immunoSEQ multiplex PCR; TCRdb has only the in-frame clones, and not every one. In the table there are some 120,000 clones, 87% of which are singletons. Germline V gene lookup returns CDR1 KGHDR and CDR2 SFDVKD. Germline trimming cut 4 bases from V and 1 base from J; bases unmatched to any gene: 7. The CDR3 is 16 residues long. The sample belongs to a study of control samples from healthy donors and cancer patients. The J gene is TRBJ2-5, the V gene TRBV24-1, with 8 bases matching TRBD2. Sequencing used blood. The receptor comes from a man in his 60s in good health. The CDR3 protein is CATSDLGSGAQETQYF. CDR3 nucleotide sequence: TGTGCCACCAGTGACCTTGGTAGCGGGGCCCAAGAGACCCAGTACTTC.